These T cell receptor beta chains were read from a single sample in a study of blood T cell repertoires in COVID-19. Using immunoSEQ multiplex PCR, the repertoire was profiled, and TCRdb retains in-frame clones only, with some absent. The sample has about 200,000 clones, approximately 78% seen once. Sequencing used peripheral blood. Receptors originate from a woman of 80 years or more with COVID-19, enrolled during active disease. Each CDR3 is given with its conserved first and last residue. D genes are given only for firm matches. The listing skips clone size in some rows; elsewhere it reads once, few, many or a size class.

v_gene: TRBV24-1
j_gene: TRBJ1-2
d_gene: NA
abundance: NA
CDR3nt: TGTGCCACCAGTGACACTAGGACTCGGGATGGCTACACCTTC
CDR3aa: CATSDTRTRDGYTF

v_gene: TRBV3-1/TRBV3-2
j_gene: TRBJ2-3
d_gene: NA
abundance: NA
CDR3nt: TGTGCCAGCAGCCAGTCTCTTGATACGCAGTATTTT
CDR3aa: CASSQSLDTQYF

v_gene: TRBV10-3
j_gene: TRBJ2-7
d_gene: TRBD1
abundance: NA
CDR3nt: TGTGCCATCAGAACCGACGGACAGGGAGGCTACGAGCAGTACTTC
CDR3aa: CAIRTDGQGGYEQYF

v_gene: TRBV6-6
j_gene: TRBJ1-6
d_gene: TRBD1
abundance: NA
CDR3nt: TGTGCCAGCAGTAGGACAGGGGGTAATTCACCCCTCCACTTT
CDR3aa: CASSRTGGNSPLHF

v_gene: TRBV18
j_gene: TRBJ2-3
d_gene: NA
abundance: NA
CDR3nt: TGTGCCAGCTCACGGGAGCGGGTCCCCACAGATACGCAGTATTTT
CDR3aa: CASSRERVPTDTQYF

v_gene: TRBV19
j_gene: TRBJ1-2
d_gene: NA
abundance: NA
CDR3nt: TGTGCCAGTAGTTTCGAACAGGGAGACTATGGCTACACCTTC
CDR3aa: CASSFEQGDYGYTF

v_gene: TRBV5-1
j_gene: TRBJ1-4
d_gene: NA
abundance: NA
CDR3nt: TGCGCCAGCAGCTTGGGAACTACAACTAATGAAAAACTGTTTTTT
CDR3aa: CASSLGTTTNEKLFF

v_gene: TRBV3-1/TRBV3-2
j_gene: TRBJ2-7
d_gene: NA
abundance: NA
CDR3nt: TGTGCCAGCAGCCAAGATCTGGGGGGTTGGGGGGAAAACGAGCAGTACTTC
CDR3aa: CASSQDLGGWGENEQYF

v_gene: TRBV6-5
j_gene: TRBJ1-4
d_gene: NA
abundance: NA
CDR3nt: TGTGCCAGCAGTCTAAAAACAACTAATGAAAAACTGTTTTTT
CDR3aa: CASSLKTTNEKLFF

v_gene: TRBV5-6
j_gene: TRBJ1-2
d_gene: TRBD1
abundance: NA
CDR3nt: TGTGCCAGCAGCTCAAACCCGGGACAGGTGGCCTACACCTTC
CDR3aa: CASSSNPGQVAYTF

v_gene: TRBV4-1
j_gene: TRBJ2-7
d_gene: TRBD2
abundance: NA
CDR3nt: TGCGCCAGCAGCCCCAGCGGGATGCGGGGCGAGCAGTACTTC
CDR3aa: CASSPSGMRGEQYF

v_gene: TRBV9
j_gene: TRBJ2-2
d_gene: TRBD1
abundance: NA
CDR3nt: TGTGCCAGCAGCGTAGATGGGACAGGGGGCGGGGAGCTGTTTTTT
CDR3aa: CASSVDGTGGGELFF

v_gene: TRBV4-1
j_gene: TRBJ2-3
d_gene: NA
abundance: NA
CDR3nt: TGCGCCAGCAGCCAAGTCCCTTCCCCTCGACTCACAGATACGCAGTATTTT
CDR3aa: CASSQVPSPRLTDTQYF

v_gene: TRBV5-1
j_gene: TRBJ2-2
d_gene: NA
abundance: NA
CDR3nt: TGCGCCAGCAGCTTGAGGCCGGGGGACACCGGGGAGCTGTTTTTT
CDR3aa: CASSLRPGDTGELFF

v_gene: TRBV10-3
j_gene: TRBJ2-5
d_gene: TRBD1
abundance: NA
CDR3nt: TGTGCCATCAGTGAGCCTCAACAGGGGCAAGAGACCCAGTACTTC
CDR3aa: CAISEPQQGQETQYF

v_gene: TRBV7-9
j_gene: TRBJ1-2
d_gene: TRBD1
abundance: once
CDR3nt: TGTGCCAGCAGCCGATGGACAGGGACCTATAACTATGGCTACACCTTC
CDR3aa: CASSRWTGTYNYGYTF

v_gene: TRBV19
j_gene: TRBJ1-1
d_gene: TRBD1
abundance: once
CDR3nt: TGTGCCAGTAGTGCTTGGGGACAGGGGGACACTGAAGCTTTCTTT
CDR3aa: CASSAWGQGDTEAFF